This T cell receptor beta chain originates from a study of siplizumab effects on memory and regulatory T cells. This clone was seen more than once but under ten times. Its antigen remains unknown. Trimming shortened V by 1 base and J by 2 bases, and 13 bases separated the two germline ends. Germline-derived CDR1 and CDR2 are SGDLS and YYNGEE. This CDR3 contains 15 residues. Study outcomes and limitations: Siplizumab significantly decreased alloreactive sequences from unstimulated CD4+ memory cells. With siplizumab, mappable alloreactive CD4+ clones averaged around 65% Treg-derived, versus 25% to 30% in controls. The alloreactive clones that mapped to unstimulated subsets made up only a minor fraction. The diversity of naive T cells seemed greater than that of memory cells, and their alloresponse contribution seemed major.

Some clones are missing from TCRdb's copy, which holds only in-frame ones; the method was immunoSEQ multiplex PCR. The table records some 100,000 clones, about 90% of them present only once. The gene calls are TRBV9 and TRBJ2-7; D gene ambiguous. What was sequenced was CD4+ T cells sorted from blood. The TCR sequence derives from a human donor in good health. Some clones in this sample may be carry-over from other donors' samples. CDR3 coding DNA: TGTGCCAGCAGCGTATCCAGCGCCCCCGCCTACGAGCAGTACTTC. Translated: CASSVSSAPAYEQYF. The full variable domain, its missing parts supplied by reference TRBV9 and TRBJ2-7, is DSGVTQTPKHLITATGQRVTLRCSPRSGDLSVYWYQQSLDQGLQFLIQYYNGEERAKGNILERFSAQQFPDLHSELNLSSLELGDSALYFCASSVSSAPAYEQYFGPGTRLTVT.